A single sample gave rise to the 13 T cell receptor beta chains below, sequenced in a study of shared clonotypes between healthy human individuals. Sequencing used immunoSEQ multiplex PCR; TCRdb keeps in-frame clones, though not all of them. The sample records some 2.1 million clones, 95% being singletons. Specimen: naive CD4+ T cells sorted from blood. This sample's subset: CD45RA+ positively selected. These receptors all come from a man younger than 35 in good health.

This chain links TRBV9 with TRBJ2-3, with 9 bases matching TRBD1. CDR3 length equals 17 residues. Germline V gene data show CDR1 as SGDLS and CDR2 as YYNGEE. Trimming at V came to 3 bases and at J to 2 bases, leaving 10 bases not matched to a gene. CDR3 sequence reads: CASSAPLTGGTTDTQYF. The CDR3 DNA follows: TGTGCCAGCAGCGCCCCTCTGACAGGGGGGACCACAGATACGCAGTATTTT. The full variable domain, its missing parts supplied by reference TRBV9 and TRBJ2-3, is DSGVTQTPKHLITATGQRVTLRCSPRSGDLSVYWYQQSLDQGLQFLIQYYNGEERAKGNILERFSAQQFPDLHSELNLSSLELGDSALYFCASSAPLTGGTTDTQYFGPGTRLTVL.

The chain carries TRBV2 and TRBJ2-5; no clear D gene. Trimming removed 3 bases from V and 6 bases from J, with 5 bases in between. CDR1 is SNHLY and CDR2 is FYNNEI in the germline V gene. This CDR3 comprises 11 residues. The CDR3 DNA follows: TGTGCCAGCAGTGAGCCAAAGACCCAGTACTTC. Translated: CASSEPKTQYF.

The chain couples TRBV7-2 to TRBJ2-5; 9 nucleotides match TRBD2. The DNA matches TRBJ2-7 better at its end, which makes the J call doubtful. The V gene's germline CDR1 is SGHTA and CDR2 FQGNSA. The CDR3 covers 14 residues. The chain's CDR3 is CASSRTSDSYEQYF. CDR3 bases: TGTGCCAGCAGCCGGACTAGCGACTCCTACGAGCAGTACTTC.

The rearrangement links TRBV4-1 to TRBJ1-3; D not resolved. Trimming stripped 4 bases from V and 4 bases from J, with 17 bases between. The CDR3 loop spans 16 amino acids. Germline lookup yields CDR1 MGHRA and CDR2 YSYEKL. The CDR3 DNA reads TGCGCCAGCAGCCGCCCCGAGGGAATCCTCGGAAACACCATATATTTT. Residues: CASSRPEGILGNTIYF.

The V and J genes are TRBV5-4 and TRBJ1-2; D is unresolved. Germline assignment: CDR1 SGHNT and CDR2 YYREEE (reference sequence). Trimming stripped 4 bases from V and 4 bases from J, with 14 bases between. The CDR3 totals 14 residues. This chain's CDR3 is CASSPNLWGYGYTF. CDR3 in DNA: TGTGCCAGCAGCCCAAACCTCTGGGGCTATGGCTACACCTTC.

V and J are TRBV6-1 and TRBJ1-2; 7 nucleotides agree with TRBD1. Germline CDR1 MNHNS, CDR2 SASEGT. The CDR3 is made up of 15 amino acids. With V trimmed by 3 bases and J by 5 bases, 9 bases remained unmatched. This chain's CDR3 is CASSDQGGPPYGYTF. CDR3 DNA: TGTGCCAGCAGTGATCAAGGGGGCCCCCCTTATGGCTACACCTTC.

V is TRBV19 and J is TRBJ2-3; 7 bases agree with TRBD2. The CDR3 spans 14 residues. CDR1 is LNHDA and CDR2 is SQIVND in the germline V gene (reference sequence). Germline trimming cut 3 bases from V and 3 bases from J; bases unmatched to any gene: 3. CDR3 protein: CASSIGEGTDTQYF. In DNA, the CDR3 is TGTGCCAGTAGTATCGGGGAGGGGACAGATACGCAGTATTTT.

This sequence joins TRBV7-9 and TRBJ1-6; D is perhaps TRBD1 (6 bases). The V end was cut by 4 bases, the J end by 5 bases, with 18 bases between. Germline values: CDR1 SEHNR, CDR2 FQNEAQ (reference sequence). CDR3 length: 17 amino acids. Here the CDR3 DNA reads TGTGCCAGCAGCTCGGGGAGGGGGGCGTTGAATAATTCACCCCTCCACTTT. Translated: CASSSGRGALNNSPLHF.

CDR3 bases: TGTGCCAGCAGTGCAGGGACGAATTCACCCCTCCACTTT. Protein sequence: CASSAGTNSPLHF. The V and J genes are TRBV6-6 and TRBJ1-6; possibly TRBD1 for D (5 bases). V lost 5 bases to trimming and J lost 7 bases, with 9 bases between them. Germline V CDR1 and CDR2: MNHNY, SVGAGI (reference sequence). CDR3 size: 13 residues.

The count of this clone is one. This chain's CDR3 is CASSLLLGAGELFF. CDR3 DNA: TGCGCCAGCAGCTTACTCCTGGGGGCCGGGGAGCTGTTTTTT. The rearrangement uses TRBV5-1 and TRBJ2-2; D could derive from TRBD1 or TRBD2 (5 bases each). The CDR3 spans 14 residues. Germline CDR1 is SGHRS and CDR2 is YFSETQ. The V and J ends lost 2 bases and 6 bases respectively, with 11 bases between them.

The chain carries TRBV19 and TRBJ2-1; D is possibly TRBD2 (6 bases). Between the trimmed V and J ends, which lost 10 bases and 3 bases, there was a span of 31 bases. Germline values: CDR1 LNHDA, CDR2 SQIVND (reference sequence). The length of the CDR3 is 19 residues. CDR3 sequence: CATLTWKLTADYYYNEQFF. The CDR3 DNA is TGTGCCACCTTAACATGGAAACTAACTGCGGACTACTACTACAATGAGCAGTTCTTC.

This clone was seen just once. V and J are TRBV9 and TRBJ2-7; 7 nucleotides match TRBD2. The CDR3 extends over 14 amino acids. Trimming at V came to 1 base and at J to 5 bases, leaving 6 bases not matched to a gene. The germline V gene encodes CDR1 SGDLS and CDR2 YYNGEE. CDR3 loop: CASSVTSGGDEQYF. The CDR3 DNA is TGTGCCAGCAGCGTAACTAGTGGGGGGGACGAGCAGTACTTC.

J is TRBJ1-2 and V is TRBV5-1; the D is unclear. V dropped 4 bases and J dropped 3 bases, with 19 bases sitting between them. This CDR3 is 16 amino acids long. Germline V lookup: CDR1 SGHRS, CDR2 YFSETQ. The CDR3 DNA reads as TGCGCCAGCAGCCCGGCAGCTAACGAGTGGCACTATGGCTACACCTTC. As protein: CASSPAANEWHYGYTF.